Presented here are 19 T cell receptor beta chains from one specimen sequenced in a study of T cell changes during pregnancy in multiple sclerosis. TCRdb's table, derived via immunoSEQ multiplex PCR, lists solely in-frame clones and lacks some. This table has around 23,000 clones, approximately 92% appearing once. The sequencing used CD8+ T cells from peripheral blood mononuclear cells, collected in the third trimester of pregnancy. Receptor source: a female donor with multiple sclerosis, enrolled in a pregnancy study.

This clone was recorded only once. The chain employs TRBV27 and TRBJ1-1, with D possibly matching TRBD1 (5 bases). V shed 0 bases and J shed 7 bases, with 12 bases lying between them. CDR3 length: 14 amino acids. Germline V gene lookup returns CDR1 MNHEY and CDR2 SMNVEV (reference sequence). This CDR3 reads CASSLSGGNGEAFF. CDR3 DNA sequence: TGTGCCAGCAGTTTATCGGGGGGGAACGGTGAAGCTTTCTTT.

This sequence joins TRBV19 and TRBJ2-2; TRBD1 might be the D (6 bases). Trimming shortened V by 2 bases and J by 10 bases, and 11 bases separated the two germline ends. The CDR3 covers 13 residues. CDR1 and CDR2 from the germline V gene are LNHDA and SQIVND (reference sequence). CDR3 DNA sequence: TGTGCCAGTAGTATACTACAGGGAGAGGAGCTGTTTTTT. This translates into CASSILQGEELFF. The whole variable domain, remainder taken from reference TRBV19 and TRBJ2-2, is DGGITQSPKYLFRKEGQNVTLSCEQNLNHDAMYWYRQDPGQGLRLIYYSQIVNDFQKGDIAEGYSVSREKKESFPLTVTSAQKNPTAFYLCASSILQGEELFFGEGSRLTVL.

The rearrangement links TRBV7-9 to TRBJ1-1; D possibly corresponds to TRBD1 (5 bases). Deletions cut 5 bases from V and 0 bases from J, with 10 bases between. The V gene's germline CDR1 is SEHNR and CDR2 FQNEAQ (reference sequence). The CDR3 length is 14 residues. CDR3 nucleotides: TGTGCCAGCAGCCAGGGCCTCATGAACACTGAAGCTTTCTTT. Its protein product is CASSQGLMNTEAFF.

The chain couples TRBV28 to TRBJ1-2, with unresolved D. The CDR3 has 12 residues. The germline gives CDR1 MDHEN, CDR2 SYDVKM. Trimming shortened V by 9 bases and J by 2 bases, and 10 bases separated the two germline ends. CDR3 sequence (DNA): TGTGCCAGTCTGACCGGGAACTATGGCTACACCTTC. Translated: CASLTGNYGYTF.

This rearrangement joins TRBV5-4 to TRBJ1-2; D possibly corresponds to TRBD1 (5 bases). CDR3 length: 14 residues. The V and J ends lost 5 bases and 1 base respectively, with 12 bases between them. Germline loops: CDR1 SGHNT, CDR2 YYREEE (reference sequence). CDR3: CASSRQGNNYGYTF. CDR3 in DNA: TGTGCCAGCAGTCGCCAGGGAAATAACTATGGCTACACCTTC.

The chain carries TRBV6-4 and TRBJ2-2; 8 positions agree with TRBD2. This CDR3 is 15 amino acids long. Germline V gene data show CDR1 as MRHNA and CDR2 as SNTAGT. Trimming removed 6 bases from V and 6 bases from J; junction bases left unmatched: 9. Here the CDR3 DNA reads TGTGCCAGCAGCGCCGGGACTAGTACGGCCGGGGAGCTGTTTTTT. It codes for CASSAGTSTAGELFF.

The V gene is TRBV2, the J gene TRBJ2-5; the match to TRBD2 covers 8 bases. The CDR3 length is 14 residues. With V trimmed by 2 bases and J by 4 bases, 3 bases remained unmatched. Germline-derived CDR1 and CDR2 are SNHLY and FYNNEI. The CDR3 sequence is CASSEWAGGETQYF. Here the CDR3 DNA reads TGTGCCAGCAGTGAATGGGCGGGGGGAGAGACCCAGTACTTC. The whole variable domain, remainder taken from reference TRBV2 and TRBJ2-5, is EPEVTQTPSHQVTQMGQEVILRCVPISNHLYFYWYRQILGQKVEFLVSFYNNEISEKSEIFDDQFSVERPDGSNFTLKIRSTKLEDSAMYFCASSEWAGGETQYFGPGTRLLVL.

The V gene is TRBV2, the J gene TRBJ2-7; D is uncertain. The CDR3 contains 14 residues. The germline V gene encodes CDR1 SNHLY and CDR2 FYNNEI. V was clipped by 5 bases and J by 4 bases, with 15 bases between them. CDR3 loop: CASSSRLNGYEQYF. CDR3 in DNA: TGTGCCAGCAGTTCGCGGCTAAACGGTTACGAGCAGTACTTC.

This clone showed up just once. The chain couples TRBV27 to TRBJ2-1; D might be TRBD2 (5 bases). Germline values: CDR1 MNHEY, CDR2 SMNVEV (reference sequence). CDR3 length: 14 residues. The V gene lost 6 bases and the J gene lost 3 bases, with 12 bases spanning the gap. As DNA, the CDR3 is TGTGCCAGCAGGCGTGGAGCGGACTACAATGAGCAGTTCTTC. It codes for CASRRGADYNEQFF.

V is TRBV5-1 and J is TRBJ1-1; tentatively, D is TRBD1 (5 bases). The V gene's germline CDR1 is SGHRS and CDR2 YFSETQ. V was clipped by 0 bases and J by 1 base, with 7 bases between them. This CDR3 is built from 14 residues. CDR3 sequence (DNA): TGCGCCAGCAGCTTGGGACAGCAGAACACTGAAGCTTTCTTT. Its protein product is CASSLGQQNTEAFF.

V is TRBV27 and J is TRBJ2-3; 12 bases are a match to TRBD1. The CDR3 length is 14 residues. From germline, CDR1 is MNHEY and CDR2 SMNVEV (reference sequence). After removal of 4 bases from V and 10 bases from J, the junction contained 6 bases not matched to a gene. The CDR3 DNA reads TGTGCCAGCAGTTCCGGGACAGGGGGCATCTCGCAGTATTTT. It codes for CASSSGTGGISQYF.

The CDR3 sequence: CAISEMSVAANTGELFF. The CDR3 coding sequence is TGTGCCATCAGTGAGATGTCGGTAGCGGCGAACACCGGGGAGCTGTTTTTT. V and J are TRBV10-3 and TRBJ2-2; TRBD2 is a possible D gene (6 bases). Between the trimmed V and J ends, which lost 2 bases and 0 bases, there was a span of 13 bases. Germline-derived CDR1 and CDR2 are ENHRY and SYGVKD. CDR3 length: 17 amino acids.

The V gene is TRBV5-1, the J gene TRBJ2-2; 13 bases align to TRBD2. The CDR3 is 16 residues long. V shed 4 bases and J 6 bases; nucleotides not matched to a gene: 6. CDR1 is SGHRS, CDR2 YFSETQ, per germline. The chain's CDR3 is CASSLGLAGVSGELFF. Written as DNA, the CDR3 is TGCGCCAGCAGCCTCGGACTAGCGGGAGTTTCCGGGGAGCTGTTTTTT.

This sequence joins TRBV28 and TRBJ2-6; TRBD1 might be the D (5 bases). The CDR3 contains 12 residues. V lost 9 bases and J 8 bases, leaving 11 bases between the germline ends. Per the germline V gene, CDR1 is MDHEN and CDR2 is SYDVKM. CDR3 residues: CASVAGTNVLTF. Written as DNA, the CDR3 is TGTGCCAGTGTAGCAGGGACCAACGTCCTGACTTTC.

This rearrangement joins TRBV5-4 to TRBJ2-3, with a possible D match to TRBD2 (7 bases). The CDR3 has 15 residues. Germline assignment: CDR1 SGHNT and CDR2 YYREEE (reference sequence). V shed 7 bases and J shed 4 bases, with 19 bases lying between them. The chain's CDR3 is CASDPSGGASDTQYF. The CDR3 DNA reads TGTGCCAGCGATCCGTCGGGGGGCGCCTCAGATACGCAGTATTTT.

The chain joins TRBV6-5 to TRBJ2-7, with D possibly being TRBD2 (7 bases). Trimming removed 0 bases at V and 2 bases at J, with 14 bases between. This CDR3 is 16 amino acids long. The V gene's germline CDR1 is MNHEY and CDR2 SVGAGI. In DNA form, the CDR3 reads TGTGCCAGCAGTTACTCGAGCGGGACATCCCCCTACGAGCAGTACTTC. This sequence encodes CASSYSSGTSPYEQYF.

The rearrangement joins TRBV28 to TRBJ2-7; tentatively, D is TRBD1 (7 bases). In germline, CDR1 is MDHEN, CDR2 SYDVKM. V was shortened by 10 bases and J by 5 bases, with 18 bases between the two germline ends. This CDR3 is built from 13 residues. CDR3 sequence reads: CAMGGRGTHEQYF. The CDR3 nucleotides are TGTGCCATGGGAGGCAGGGGGACCCACGAGCAGTACTTC.

The chain carries TRBV9 and TRBJ2-7; 7 bases line up with TRBD1. Germline trimming cut 0 bases from V and 2 bases from J; bases unmatched to any gene: 8. Germline CDR1 reads SGDLS; CDR2 reads YYNGEE. The CDR3 loop spans 16 amino acids. The DNA for the CDR3 is TGTGCCAGCAGCGTAGGAGACAGGGATGGGACCTACGAGCAGTACTTC. Its translation: CASSVGDRDGTYEQYF.

The rearrangement links TRBV7-2 to TRBJ2-5, with D perhaps matching TRBD1 (5 bases). This CDR3 has 14 residues. V gave up 5 bases and J gave up 5 bases, with 15 bases separating them. The germline gives CDR1 SGHTA, CDR2 FQGNSA. The CDR3 here is CASSLIIKGETQYF. The CDR3 nucleotides are TGTGCCAGCAGCCTAATAATAAAGGGGGAGACCCAGTACTTC.